This T cell receptor (beta chain) was documented in a study of blood T cell repertoires in COVID-19. Original analysis: Reference gene primer amplification gave nucleated cell count estimates. Libraries were prepared by immunoSEQ multiplex PCR; TCRdb keeps only in-frame clonotypes and omits some of them. The D gene and trimming were derived from the DNA, and the V and J assignments and clone size from that table. Here the sample spans 150,000 or so clones, about nine tenths being singletons. V was clipped by 4 bases and J by 6 bases; unmatched bases: 5. CDR3 length: 15 amino acids. CDR1 is KGHSH and CDR2 is LQKENI in the germline V gene.

The rearrangement links TRBV18 to TRBJ1-6, with TRBD1 identical over 8 bases. This clonotype originated in a woman aged 35 to 49 who had been exposed to COVID-19. The sequenced sample consisted of PBMCs or T cells enriched from blood (not recorded which). CDR3: CASSQKTGVNSPLHF. CDR3 coding DNA: TGTGCCAGCTCACAAAAGACAGGGGTTAATTCACCCCTCCACTTT.